This TCR beta chain was observed in a study of blood T cell repertoires in COVID-19. Across the whole study: PBMCs, B-cell-depleted T cells, or T cells were the source of the cDNA or gDNA that made up the material.

This clone was detected once. Authors' analysis steps: Amplification of reference gene primers provided the estimated nucleated cell counts. Sequenced by immunoSEQ multiplex PCR; TCRdb stores in-frame clones only, minus some. V, J and clone size were drawn from that table, and D and trimming were deduced from the DNA. Among around 150,000 clones, approximately 82% were seen once, and the ten largest hold about a fifth. Germline V gene sequence: CDR1 SGHRS, CDR2 YFSETQ. This CDR3 has 15 amino acids. The V end was cut by 0 bases, the J end by 3 bases, with 10 bases between. V usage is TRBV5-1 and J usage is TRBJ1-5, with D maybe TRBD1 (5 bases). This sequence was found in a woman older than 75 with acute or convalescent COVID-19. The sequenced material came from peripheral blood. The CDR3 is CASSLDRGNNQPQHF. CDR3 DNA sequence: TGCGCCAGCAGCTTGGATAGGGGAAACAATCAGCCCCAGCATTTT.